The 16 T cell receptor beta chains presented below share a single source sample, sequenced in a study of naive and memory T cell subsets. An equimolar mix of two oligonucleotides served as the beta constant-region primer for TRBC1 and TRBC2. The ligated cDNA underwent four PCR rounds using SP2 and nested alpha and beta constant-region primers. TCRdb fed the UMI-ligation and nested PCR reads into MiXCR, producing one record per CDR3 protein. The repertoire includes about 120,000 distinct CDR3 sequences, 35% to 40% of them detected once, and 0.8% to 1% sits in the top ten. Material for sequencing was central memory CD4+ T cells from blood. Every receptor here comes from a human donor in good health.

V usage is TRBV28 and J usage is TRBJ2-2; a weak D match, TRBD1 (5 bases). The germline V and J ends were trimmed by 6 bases and 9 bases, with 17 bases remaining between them. This CDR3 comprises 14 residues. Per the germline V gene, CDR1 is MDHEN and CDR2 is SYDVKM. DNA of the CDR3: TGTGCCAGCAGCCCTACCTCGACAGCCAGGGAGCTGTTTTTT. Its translation is CASSPTSTARELFF.

This clonotype has only a few counts. V and J are TRBV18 and TRBJ2-3, with unresolved D. V was trimmed by 6 bases and J by 9 bases, leaving 13 bases between them. The CDR3 is 12 amino acids. CDR1 and CDR2 (germline): KGHSH, LQKENI. CDR3 amino acids: CASSLQGLTQYF. The DNA of the CDR3 is TGTGCCAGCTCCCTACAAGGGCTGACGCAGTATTTT.

This clonotype was counted between two and nine times. At one of its ends the junction is not consistent with the germline gene, which may arise from a read error. The V call is TRBV20-1, the J call TRBJ2-7; unclear D gene. Germline V CDR1 and CDR2: DFQATT, SNEGSKA (reference sequence). The CDR3 runs to 12 residues. In DNA, the CDR3 is TGCAGTGCTCGAGACACCTTGTACGAGCAGTACTTC. Translated: CSARDTLYEQYF.

This clonotype was counted at least ten times. CDR3 nucleotide sequence: TGCGCCAGCAGCCAAGAACAGGGTGGAGCTAGCGGGAGCTACAATGAGCAGTTCTTC. This encodes CASSQEQGGASGSYNEQFF. The rearrangement joins TRBV4-1 to TRBJ2-1; 10 bases align to TRBD2. CDR1 is MGHRA, CDR2 YSYEKL, per germline. The junction had 11 bases not matched to a gene; V was cut back by 0 bases and J by 3 bases. The CDR3 length is 19 residues.

The V call is TRBV21-1, the J call TRBJ2-1; TRBD2 is the table's D call and was not checked against the DNA. TRBV21-1 is designated a pseudogene. This CDR3 has 16 residues. CDR3 sequence: CASSPPRLAFNNEQFF. The DNA for the CDR3 is TGTGCCAGCAGCCCGCCGCGGCTAGCGTTCAACAATGAGCAGTTCTTC.

This chain connects TRBV10-3 to TRBJ1-1, with D maybe TRBD1 (5 bases). The CDR3 totals 13 residues. Trimming pared 6 bases from V and 6 bases from J, leaving 14 bases between. In germline, CDR1 is ENHRY, CDR2 SYGVKD. The CDR3 region has the DNA TGTGCCATCAGGCAGGGCCCCCAATCTGAAGCTTTCTTT. It specifies CAIRQGPQSEAFF.

This clonotype was observed a handful of times. This chain joins TRBV7-2 and TRBJ2-7; D might be TRBD2 (5 bases). Per germline, CDR1 SGHTA and CDR2 FQGNSA. This CDR3 has 13 amino acids. V shed 4 bases and J shed 3 bases, with 10 bases lying between them. The CDR3 sequence: CASSSTGSYEQYF. CDR3 bases: TGTGCCAGCAGCTCGACGGGAAGCTACGAGCAGTACTTC.

The V gene is TRBV19, the J gene TRBJ2-6, with D perhaps matching TRBD2 (5 bases). V was clipped by 7 bases and J by 2 bases, with 15 bases between them. The CDR3 has 16 residues. Germline CDR1 LNHDA, CDR2 SQIVND (reference sequence). The CDR3 loop is CASTDRRGPGANVLTF. CDR3 DNA: TGTGCCAGTACCGATCGTAGAGGGCCTGGGGCCAACGTCCTGACTTTC.

The chain recombines TRBV7-3 with TRBJ2-7; unclear D gene. Trimming took 0 bases from V and 8 from J, leaving 11 bases between them. CDR1 is SGHTA and CDR2 is FQGTGA in the germline V gene. The CDR3 consists of 13 residues. CDR3: CASSLTLGHQQYF. Written as DNA, the CDR3 is TGTGCCAGCAGCTTAACGTTGGGCCACCAGCAGTACTTC.

In its sample, this clonotype was seen a few times. The rearrangement links TRBV2 to TRBJ2-5; no clear D. The V end lost 7 bases, the J end lost 4 bases, and 7 bases lay between the germline ends. The CDR3 spans 11 residues. CDR1 is SNHLY, CDR2 FYNNEI, per germline. The CDR3: CASTIRETQYF. DNA of the CDR3: TGTGCCAGCACAATCCGAGAGACCCAGTACTTC.

The table lists this clonotype with a few counts. The chain carries TRBV29-1 and TRBJ2-1; D perhaps matches TRBD1 (6 bases). CDR1 and CDR2 from the germline V gene are SQVTM and ANQGSEA. The CDR3 totals 13 residues. Trimming pared 3 bases from V and 6 bases from J, leaving 12 bases between. The CDR3: CSVDPRGTNEQFF. CDR3 in DNA: TGCAGCGTTGACCCCAGGGGAACCAATGAGCAGTTCTTC.

CDR3 amino acids: CSASQGGRIDEQYF. CDR3 nucleotides: TGCAGTGCTAGTCAGGGCGGGAGAATCGACGAGCAGTACTTC. The chain combines TRBV20-1 with TRBJ2-7; 7 bases are a match to TRBD2. Germline CDR1 is DFQATT and CDR2 is SNEGSKA (reference sequence). The CDR3 contains 14 residues. With V trimmed by 3 bases and J by 5 bases, 10 bases remained unmatched.

Only a few counts were recorded for this clonotype. This chain joins TRBV29-1 and TRBJ2-7; perhaps TRBD1 as D (6 bases). Germline CDR1 reads SQVTM; CDR2 reads ANQGSEA. Trimming shortened V by 7 bases and J by 5 bases, and 9 bases separated the two germline ends. CDR3 length: 10 amino acids. CDR3 sequence: CSAGEDEQYF. For the CDR3, the DNA is TGCAGCGCAGGGGAAGACGAGCAGTACTTC.

This clonotype was counted between two and nine times. V is TRBV9 and J is TRBJ2-5, with 14 bases lining up with TRBD2. The V and J ends lost 4 bases and 5 bases, in that order; junction bases with no gene match: 4. Germline V gene lookup returns CDR1 SGDLS and CDR2 YYNGEE. This CDR3 is 15 amino acids long. In nucleotides, the CDR3 is TGTGCCAGCAGCCAGGGACTAGCGGGAGTGGAGACCCAGTACTTC. It translates to CASSQGLAGVETQYF.

This clonotype was counted only a few times. The rearrangement joins TRBV6-5 to TRBJ1-2, with D possibly being TRBD1 (6 bases). Trimming shortened V by 5 bases and J by 8 bases, and 24 bases separated the two germline ends. Germline lookup yields CDR1 MNHEY and CDR2 SVGAGI. This CDR3 comprises 16 residues. CDR3 DNA: TGTGCCAGCAGTACCAACTTGGGGGGGCCAGGAAAAGGCTACACCTTC. Translating it yields CASSTNLGGPGKGYTF.

V and J are TRBV28 and TRBJ2-3; possibly TRBD1 or TRBD2 for D (5 bases each). Looked up from germline, CDR1 is MDHEN and CDR2 is SYDVKM. This CDR3 comprises 15 residues. The ends were cut back, 7 bases at V and 1 base at J, with 15 bases in the middle. CDR3 DNA: TGTGCCAGCACCAAGCAGGGAGATGGCACAGATACGCAGTATTTT. Its translation is CASTKQGDGTDTQYF.